This passage covers 12 T cell receptor beta chains from one sample sequenced in a study of blood T cell repertoires in COVID-19. Assay: immunoSEQ multiplex PCR; the TCRdb copy retains only in-frame clones and omits some. The table records around 120,000 clones, about 88% of them present only once. Sequencing was carried out using peripheral blood. The receptors come from a man aged 60 to 75 with COVID-19, enrolled during active disease.

Concerning this clone: The junction and the germline gene differ at one end; a read error may be behind it. The V and J genes are TRBV20-1 and TRBJ1-2; TRBD1 matches at 7 bases. CDR1 is DFQATT, CDR2 SNEGSKA, per germline (reference sequence). The CDR3 contains 15 residues. The CDR3: CSPSQGGFGTYGYTF. The CDR3 bases are TGCAGTCCTAGTCAGGGGGGATTTGGGACCTATGGCTACACCTTC.

CDR3 region: CASSFMGAASGEKLFF. In nucleotides, the CDR3 is TGTGCCAGCAGTTTTATGGGAGCGGCTTCGGGGGAAAAACTGTTTTTT. This rearrangement joins TRBV6-5 to TRBJ1-4; D remains ambiguous. The CDR3 is 16 residues long. V was shortened by 4 bases and J by 8 bases, with 20 bases between the two germline ends. Germline values: CDR1 MNHEY, CDR2 SVGAGI.

This clone was seen repeatedly, ten times or more. The gene calls are TRBV5-4 and TRBJ1-1, with D maybe TRBD1 (6 bases). Between the trimmed V and J ends, which lost 1 base and 3 bases, there was a span of 22 bases. CDR1 SGHNT and CDR2 YYREEE come from the germline V gene (reference sequence). This CDR3 contains 18 residues. The CDR3 is CASSLWWQGKGRDTEAFF. The CDR3 DNA follows: TGTGCCAGCAGCTTGTGGTGGCAGGGGAAGGGGAGGGACACTGAAGCTTTCTTT.

Only one count was recorded for this clone. The chain has TRBV5-1 and TRBJ2-1; D uncertain. V was clipped by 3 bases and J by 8 bases, with 9 bases between them. Germline CDR1 reads SGHRS; CDR2 reads YFSETQ. The CDR3 consists of 12 residues. CDR3 loop: CASSSLFYEQFF. In nucleotides, the CDR3 is TGCGCCAGCAGCTCCCTCTTCTATGAGCAGTTCTTC.

This clone is a singleton in its sample. This chain links TRBV3-1 (or the pseudogene TRBV3-2) with TRBJ2-3; TRBD2 matches at 14 bases. V lost 1 base and J lost 6; bases outside the gene matches: 6. This CDR3 region has 17 residues. CDR1 and CDR2 (germline): LGHDT, YNNKEL (reference sequence). CDR3 sequence (DNA): TGTGCCAGCAGCCAAGGCCCGGGACTAGCGGGAGCCGATACGCAGTATTTT. This codes for CASSQGPGLAGADTQYF.

CDR3 protein: CASSGVIGDTGELFF. The CDR3, as DNA: TGCGCCAGCAGCGGGGTAATCGGGGACACCGGGGAGCTGTTTTTT. The chain has TRBV4-3 and TRBJ2-2; tentatively, D is TRBD2 (5 bases). The CDR3 consists of 15 residues. V lost 5 bases and J lost 3, with 13 bases in between. Germline V gene lookup returns CDR1 LGHNA and CDR2 YSLEER.

The V call is TRBV27, the J call TRBJ2-2; TRBD2 matches at 16 bases. The CDR3 consists of 18 residues. Germline CDR1 is MNHEY and CDR2 is SMNVEV (reference sequence). V shed 5 bases and J 9 bases; nucleotides not matched to a gene: 12. The CDR3 coding sequence is TGTGCCAGCAGTGTGATTGGGACTAGCGGGAGGGCCCTGAGGGAGCTGTTTTTT. It encodes CASSVIGTSGRALRELFF.

The gene calls are TRBV25-1 and TRBJ1-5; D uncertain. Per germline, CDR1 MGHDK and CDR2 SYGVNS. The CDR3 spans 12 residues. V lost 3 bases to trimming and J lost 7 bases, with 7 bases between them. In DNA, the CDR3 is TGTGCCAGCAGTGAGAGGCAGCAGCCCCAGCATTTT. Its translation: CASSERQQPQHF.

This chain links TRBV7-2 with TRBJ1-6; 8 bases are a match to TRBD1. The CDR3 contains 15 residues. J gave up 10 bases and V 1 base, and 6 bases lay outside the gene matches. Germline values: CDR1 SGHTA, CDR2 FQGNSA. CDR3 loop: CASSLGTGRYSPLHF. For the CDR3, the DNA is TGTGCCAGCAGCTTAGGGACAGGGAGATACTCACCCCTCCACTTT.

This clone was counted once. The chain has TRBV5-1 and TRBJ2-2; 8 bases map to TRBD2. The CDR3 consists of 15 residues. V lost 4 bases, J lost 1 base, and 3 bases stayed unmatched. CDR1 and CDR2 from the germline V gene are SGHRS and YFSETQ. The CDR3: CASSREGRNTGELFF. CDR3 DNA: TGCGCCAGCAGCCGGGAGGGCCGGAACACCGGGGAGCTGTTTTTT.

The chain is built from TRBV5-4 and TRBJ2-1; TRBD2 matches 11 bases. Germline assignment: CDR1 SGHNT and CDR2 YYREEE (reference sequence). Unmatched junction bases numbered 7, after V lost 1 base and J lost 7 bases. The CDR3 has 16 amino acids. The CDR3 DNA follows: TGTGCCAGCAGCTTGAATATAGCGGGAGGGCCAAATGAGCAGTTCTTC. Translation: CASSLNIAGGPNEQFF.

The chain carries TRBV6-5 and TRBJ2-3; 11 nucleotides match TRBD2. Germline trimming cut 5 bases from V and 5 bases from J; bases unmatched to any gene: 3. Germline CDR1 is MNHEY and CDR2 is SVGAGI. This CDR3 is 14 amino acids long. CDR3 DNA sequence: TGTGCCAGCAGTCCTAGCGGGAGGTTAGATACGCAGTATTTT. Its translation: CASSPSGRLDTQYF.